Described below is a single TCR beta chain sequence and its context. This entry belongs to a study of shared clonotypes between healthy human individuals. Germline CDR1 reads LNHDA; CDR2 reads SQIVND (reference sequence). V lost 1 base to trimming and J lost 5 bases, with 12 bases between them. The length of the CDR3 is 15 residues. Assay used: immunoSEQ multiplex PCR; TCRdb lists only in-frame clones, some missing. The data show around 2.1 million clones, with around 95% seen just once and roughly 0.13% held by the top ten. The sequenced material came from naive CD4+ T cells sorted from blood. The subset denotes: CD45RA+ positively selected. The clonotype comes from a man in his late teens or twenties in good health. V gene TRBV19 combines with J gene TRBJ1-5, with a tentative D call TRBD1 (5 bases). The CDR3 DNA follows: TGTGCCAGTAGTATAGGGGGGTTACCCCATCAGCCCCAGCATTTT. Amino acid sequence: CASSIGGLPHQPQHF. The variable domain in full, completed from reference TRBV19 and TRBJ1-5, reads DGGITQSPKYLFRKEGQNVTLSCEQNLNHDAMYWYRQDPGQGLRLIYYSQIVNDFQKGDIAEGYSVSREKKESFPLTVTSAQKNPTAFYLCASSIGGLPHQPQHFGDGTRLSIL.